These 28 T cell receptor beta chains were all obtained from the same sample, sequenced in a study of CD4 and CD8 cells across lung adenocarcinoma regions. TCRdb used MiXCR to reprocess the PCR reads, holding one entry per CDR3 protein. The profile covers around 23,000 distinct CDR3 sequences, with more than 45% appearing a single time and roughly half taken by the ten largest. Specimen: CD8+ T cells from the center of a lung tumor. Every receptor here comes from a male donor with lung adenocarcinoma. The CD4 and CD8 labels of this study may be unreliable.

The chain has TRBV6-1 and TRBJ2-2, with 7 bases lining up with TRBD1. CDR1 MNHNS and CDR2 SASEGT come from the germline V gene. The length of the CDR3 is 14 residues. Germline trimming cut 6 bases from V and 13 bases from J; bases unmatched to any gene: 14. The CDR3 here is CASRGTVITGTLFF. Here the CDR3 DNA reads TGTGCCAGCAGGGGGACAGTAATCACAGGGACGCTGTTTTTT.

The gene calls are TRBV29-1 and TRBJ2-7; 10 bases align to TRBD1. V was pared by 6 bases and J by 5 bases, with 13 bases of the junction left unmatched. The length of the CDR3 is 15 residues. Germline V lookup: CDR1 SQVTM, CDR2 ANQGSEA. CDR3 residues: CSVKGWDRGGHEQYF. CDR3 sequence (DNA): TGCAGCGTAAAAGGGTGGGACAGGGGTGGCCACGAGCAGTACTTC.

This clonotype was counted between two and nine times. A read error may be the cause here, since a much bigger clone is one base away. The genes are TRBV6-1 and TRBJ2-1; 7 bases are a match to TRBD2. This CDR3 is 16 amino acids long. Per germline, CDR1 MNHNS and CDR2 SASEGT. The J segment lost 10 bases and the V segment lost 0 bases, leaving 12 bases of the junction unmatched. CDR3 DNA sequence: TGTGCCAGCAGTGAAGCCCTTGGACTAGGGATTAACGAGCAGTTCTTC. Its translation is CASSEALGLGINEQFF.

The CDR3 region is CASSLSSETSRDYGYTF. Here the CDR3 DNA reads TGTGCCAGCAGTTTAAGTAGTGAGACATCTCGTGACTATGGCTACACCTTC. The chain has TRBV27 and TRBJ1-2; D gene unclear. The germline V gene encodes CDR1 MNHEY and CDR2 SMNVEV (reference sequence). CDR3 length: 17 amino acids. V was shortened by 2 bases and J by 3 bases, with 19 bases between the two germline ends.

This clonotype was detected only a few times. The chain links TRBV27 to TRBJ1-1; a possible D gene is TRBD1 (5 bases). CDR1 and CDR2 (germline): MNHEY, SMNVEV (reference sequence). Trimming shortened V by 2 bases and J by 1 base, and 5 bases separated the two germline ends. This CDR3 contains 13 residues. DNA for the CDR3: TGTGCCAGCAGTTTACAGGGGAACACTGAAGCTTTCTTT. Translating gives CASSLQGNTEAFF.

The chain is built from TRBV6-1 and TRBJ2-5; TRBD1 matches 7 bases. V lost 4 bases, J lost 11 bases, and 31 bases stayed unmatched. This CDR3 region has 20 residues. The germline gives CDR1 MNHNS, CDR2 SASEGT. The CDR3 DNA reads as TGTGCCAGCAGTGGGACCCGAGGGGGCAGCGAGGGCCGTGCCCAAAACACTCAGTACTTC. Translated: CASSGTRGGSEGRAQNTQYF.

A remark on this clonotype: The junction differs from germline at one of its ends, possibly a read error. The chain couples TRBV10-2 to TRBJ2-3; tentative D call: TRBD2 (6 bases). This CDR3 comprises 13 residues. CDR1 and CDR2 from the germline V gene are WSHSY and SAAADI. CDR3 in amino acids: CARRLSSEDTQYF. CDR3 DNA sequence: TGCGCCAGGAGGCTTTCTAGCGAAGATACGCAGTACTTT.

CDR3 in amino acids: CASSLDGTSGSFYEQYF. Written as DNA, the CDR3 is TGTGCCAGCAGCTTAGACGGTACTAGCGGGAGTTTCTACGAGCAGTACTTC. The chain carries TRBV7-2 and TRBJ2-5, with 11 bases matching TRBD2. The J call may be incorrect, as the DNA end agrees better with TRBJ2-7. CDR1 is SGHTA, CDR2 FQGNSA, per germline. The CDR3 is 17 amino acids.

The CDR3 DNA follows: TGTGCCAGCAGCCAAGTTCGGTCCGGGGAGCAGTACTTC. Translating gives CASSQVRSGEQYF. The V and J genes are TRBV3-1 and TRBJ2-1; D is uncertain. Judging by the DNA end, TRBJ2-7 fits better; the J call may be wrong. The CDR3 consists of 13 residues. Germline assignment: CDR1 LGHDT and CDR2 YNNKEL (reference sequence).

This clonotype has a count of ten or more. The genes are TRBV4-1 and TRBJ1-1; D gene ambiguous. The CDR3 is made up of 15 amino acids. Germline CDR1 is MGHRA and CDR2 is YSYEKL. Trimming removed 1 base from V and 2 bases from J, with 11 bases in between. In DNA form, the CDR3 reads TGCGCCAGCAGCCAAGCGGCGGATTTAAACACTGAAGCTTTCTTT. As protein: CASSQAADLNTEAFF.

This clonotype appeared many times. The gene calls are TRBV6-5 and TRBJ1-3; TRBD1 agrees at 7 bases. The germline V gene has CDR1 MNHEY and CDR2 SVGAGI. Unmatched junction bases numbered 13, after V lost 2 bases and J lost 9 bases. CDR3 size: 16 residues. CDR3 protein: CASSYRDRVGLGTIYF. The CDR3 nucleotides are TGTGCCAGCAGTTACCGGGACAGAGTAGGGCTCGGCACCATATATTTT.

This clonotype has at least ten counts. The chain is built from TRBV5-1 and TRBJ2-3; D uncertain. Germline CDR1 reads SGHRS; CDR2 reads YFSETQ. V lost 3 bases and J lost 6, with 14 bases in between. CDR3 length equals 14 residues. The CDR3 spells CASSSQKHQDTQYF. CDR3 coding DNA: TGCGCCAGCAGCTCCCAGAAACATCAGGATACGCAGTATTTT.

In its sample, this clonotype was seen a few times. V gene TRBV27 combines with J gene TRBJ2-1; D is unclear. V dropped 6 bases and J dropped 0 bases, with 12 bases sitting between them. Germline lookup yields CDR1 MNHEY and CDR2 SMNVEV (reference sequence). The CDR3 consists of 15 residues. This CDR3 is CASSTRGSSYNEQFF. DNA for the CDR3: TGTGCCAGCAGCACCCGTGGAAGCTCCTACAATGAGCAGTTCTTC.

This chain uses TRBV6-1 with TRBJ2-3, with D perhaps matching TRBD1 (6 bases). The J call is uncertain, as TRBJ2-7 better fits the DNA end. Germline V CDR1 and CDR2: MNHNS, SASEGT. The CDR3 spans 16 residues. CDR3 protein: CASSEAGTWAEDTQYF. For the CDR3, the DNA is TGTGCCAGCAGTGAAGCGGGGACATGGGCCGAGGATACGCAGTACTTC.

The chain joins TRBV6-1 to TRBJ1-6; D is uncertain. CDR1 and CDR2 from the germline V gene are MNHNS and SASEGT. This CDR3 spans 14 amino acids. Trimming left V 8 bases short and J 19 bases short, with 27 bases between. For the CDR3, the DNA is TGTGCCAGCGGACTAGCGATTACCCAAGACGAGCAGCACTTT. Its protein is CASGLAITQDEQHF.

The chain combines TRBV3-1 with TRBJ2-3; D remains ambiguous. This CDR3 comprises 15 residues. The V gene's germline CDR1 is LGHDT and CDR2 YNNKEL (reference sequence). Trimming shortened V by 4 bases and J by 6 bases, and 17 bases separated the two germline ends. CDR3 coding DNA: TGTGCCAGCAGCCTCTCCCTGGGCCAATTGGATACGCAGTATTTT. Protein product: CASSLSLGQLDTQYF.

The rearrangement uses TRBV28 and TRBJ2-1, with D perhaps TRBD1 (5 bases). This CDR3 comprises 16 residues. Trimming stripped 5 bases from V and 5 bases from J, with 19 bases between. The germline V gene encodes CDR1 MDHEN and CDR2 SYDVKM. The CDR3 sequence: CASSRLVGQGNNEQFF. The CDR3, as DNA: TGTGCCAGCAGTCGCCTGGTGGGGCAGGGAAACAATGAGCAGTTCTTC.

This clonotype has only one observation. DNA for the CDR3: TGTGCCAGCGTCGAGGGGTCGAGCGCCAAAGATACTCAGTACTTC. It specifies CASVEGSSAKDTQYF. The rearrangement uses TRBV6-1 and TRBJ2-4; D possibly matches TRBD1 or TRBD2 (5 bases each). Germline values: CDR1 MNHNS, CDR2 SASEGT. Trimming stripped 8 bases from V and 12 bases from J, with 26 bases between. The CDR3 loop spans 15 amino acids.

With regard to this clonotype: The DNA is left out, because the CDR3 cannot be placed on it with certainty; the CDR3 is given as TCRdb lists it. The chain combines TRBV6-1 with TRBJ2-3; no DNA check was done on the table's D call, TRBD1. Ends included, the CDR3 has 17 residues. Germline lookup yields CDR1 MNHNS and CDR2 SASEGT. This chain's CDR3 is CASSERWGGGSLDTQYF.

The chain couples TRBV27 to TRBJ1-6, with D possibly being TRBD1 (6 bases). V lost 6 bases to trimming and J lost 19 bases, with 19 bases between them. CDR3 length: 12 amino acids. From germline, CDR1 is MNHEY and CDR2 SMNVEV (reference sequence). CDR3: CASSLDSYEQHF. CDR3 nucleotide sequence: TGTGCCAGCAGCCTGGACAGCTACGAGCAGCACTTT.

The genes are TRBV11-3 and TRBJ2-1; D might be TRBD1 or TRBD2, each matching 6 bases. Germline CDR1 is SGHNT and CDR2 is YENEEA. Trimming took 6 bases from V and 5 from J, leaving 17 bases between them. This CDR3 spans 15 amino acids. The CDR3 is CASRLGGGNHNEQFF. The CDR3 region has the DNA TGTGCCAGCAGACTAGGGGGAGGTAACCACAATGAGCAGTTCTTC.

As to this clonotype: Relative to the germline gene, one junction end is altered; a read error may explain this. This chain connects TRBV6-1 to TRBJ2-5; D is perhaps TRBD2 (6 bases). CDR3 size: 15 residues. Germline V lookup: CDR1 MNHNS, CDR2 SASEGT. The CDR3 nucleotides read TGTGCCAGGAGTGCAGGAGGGCCAAAATCAGAGACGCAGTATTTC. This encodes CARSAGGPKSETQYF.

This clonotype was found many times. This rearrangement joins TRBV6-1 to TRBJ2-2; a weak D match, TRBD1 (6 bases). The V end lost 0 bases, the J end lost 5 bases, and 13 bases lay between the germline ends. The CDR3 runs 16 residues. Germline CDR1 reads MNHNS; CDR2 reads SASEGT. The CDR3 DNA follows: TGTGCCAGCAGTGAAGCGGGCAGGGGCGGTACCGGGGAGCTGTTTTTT. Protein sequence: CASSEAGRGGTGELFF.

The chain is built from TRBV6-1 and TRBJ2-7; D is tentatively TRBD1 or TRBD2 (5 bases each). CDR3 length: 16 residues. Between the trimmed V and J ends, which lost 5 bases and 0 bases, there was a span of 17 bases. Looked up from germline, CDR1 is MNHNS and CDR2 is SASEGT. The CDR3 DNA reads as TGTGCCAGCAGTCCGAGCATGGGGGATGACTCCTACGAGCAGTACTTC. Its translation is CASSPSMGDDSYEQYF.

This clonotype was recorded many times. One end of the junction does not line up with germline, which may come from a read error. This chain connects TRBV5-6 to TRBJ2-3, with D perhaps assigned TRBD1 or TRBD2 (5 bases each). From germline, CDR1 is SGHDT and CDR2 YYEEEE. The CDR3 spans 14 residues. The CDR3 nucleotides are TGTGCCAGCAGTTTGGGACCAAAAACAGATACGCAGTATTTT. Translation gives CASSLGPKTDTQYF.

Concerning this clonotype itself: A read error may account for a junction end that differs from germline. The chain carries TRBV6-1 and TRBJ2-2, with D perhaps TRBD1 or TRBD2 (6 bases each). The better agreement between TRBJ2-3 and the DNA end casts doubt on the J call. The CDR3 is 14 residues long. Per the germline V gene, CDR1 is MNHNS and CDR2 is SASEGT. CDR3 coding DNA: TGTGCGAGCAGGCAGGCGGGGCACACAGGGAAGCAGTATTTT. Amino acids: CASRQAGHTGKQYF.

In its sample, this clonotype was seen many times. The chain links TRBV6-1 to TRBJ1-6; maybe TRBD1 (6 bases). The CDR3 extends over 15 amino acids. The ends were cut back, 6 bases at V and 5 bases at J, with 14 bases in the middle. CDR1 is MNHNS, CDR2 SASEGT, per germline. CDR3 residues: CASSLGQPDNSPLHF. The CDR3, as DNA: TGTGCCAGCAGCCTTGGACAGCCTGATAATTCACCCCTCCACTTT.

The sample holds many counts of this clonotype. The chain recombines TRBV6-1 with TRBJ2-3; possible D gene TRBD1, 6 bases. From germline, CDR1 is MNHNS and CDR2 SASEGT. Trimming left V 8 bases short and J 6 bases short, with 21 bases between. The length of the CDR3 is 15 residues. CDR3 sequence: CASRRQETFVDTQYF. In nucleotides, the CDR3 is TGTGCCAGCCGCAGACAGGAAACTTTTGTGGATACGCAGTATTTT.